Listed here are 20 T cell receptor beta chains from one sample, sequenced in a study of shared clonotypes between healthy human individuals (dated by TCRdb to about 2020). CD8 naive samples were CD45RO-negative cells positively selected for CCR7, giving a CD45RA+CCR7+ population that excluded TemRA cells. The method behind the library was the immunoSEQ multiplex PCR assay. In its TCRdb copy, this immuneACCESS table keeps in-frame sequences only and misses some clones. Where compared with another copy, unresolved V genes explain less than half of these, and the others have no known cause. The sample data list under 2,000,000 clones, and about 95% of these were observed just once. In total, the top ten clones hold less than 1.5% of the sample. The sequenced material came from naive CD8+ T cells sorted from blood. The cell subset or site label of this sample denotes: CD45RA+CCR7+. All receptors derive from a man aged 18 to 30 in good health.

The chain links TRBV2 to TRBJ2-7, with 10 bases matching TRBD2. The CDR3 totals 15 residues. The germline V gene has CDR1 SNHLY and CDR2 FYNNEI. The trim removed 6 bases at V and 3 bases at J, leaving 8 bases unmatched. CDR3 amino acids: CASSDYTSGVYEQYF. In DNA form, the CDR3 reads TGTGCCAGCAGCGACTATACTAGCGGGGTCTACGAGCAGTACTTC.

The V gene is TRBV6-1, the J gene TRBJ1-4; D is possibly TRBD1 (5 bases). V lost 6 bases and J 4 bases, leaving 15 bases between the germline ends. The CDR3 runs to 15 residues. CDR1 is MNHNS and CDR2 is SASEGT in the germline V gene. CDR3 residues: CASSPYRGVNEKLFF. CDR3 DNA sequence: TGTGCCAGCAGCCCCTATCGGGGGGTTAATGAAAAACTGTTTTTT.

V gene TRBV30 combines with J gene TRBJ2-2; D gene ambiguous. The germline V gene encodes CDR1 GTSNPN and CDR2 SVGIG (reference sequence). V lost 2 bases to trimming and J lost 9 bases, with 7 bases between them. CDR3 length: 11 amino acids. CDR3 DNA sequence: TGTGCCTGGAGTCCAAGCCGGGAGCTGTTTTTT. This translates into CAWSPSRELFF.

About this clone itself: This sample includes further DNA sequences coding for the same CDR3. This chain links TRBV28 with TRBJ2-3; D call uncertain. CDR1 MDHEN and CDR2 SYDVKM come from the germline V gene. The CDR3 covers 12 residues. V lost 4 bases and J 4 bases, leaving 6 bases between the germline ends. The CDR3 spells CASSSLSDTQYF. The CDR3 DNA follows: TGTGCCAGCAGTTCACTTTCAGATACGCAGTATTTT. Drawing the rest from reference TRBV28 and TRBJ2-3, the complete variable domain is DVKVTQSSRYLVKRTGEKVFLECVQDMDHENMFWYRQDPGLGLRLIYFSYDVKMKEKGDIPEGYSVSREKKERFSLILESASTNQTSMYLCASSSLSDTQYFGPGTRLTVL.

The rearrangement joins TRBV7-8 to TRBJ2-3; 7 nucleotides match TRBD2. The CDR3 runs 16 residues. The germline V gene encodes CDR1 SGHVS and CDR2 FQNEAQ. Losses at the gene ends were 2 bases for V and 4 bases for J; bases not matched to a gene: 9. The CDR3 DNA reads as TGTGCCAGCAGCTTATCGCTGGCGGGGGAGGCAGATACGCAGTATTTT. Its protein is CASSLSLAGEADTQYF.

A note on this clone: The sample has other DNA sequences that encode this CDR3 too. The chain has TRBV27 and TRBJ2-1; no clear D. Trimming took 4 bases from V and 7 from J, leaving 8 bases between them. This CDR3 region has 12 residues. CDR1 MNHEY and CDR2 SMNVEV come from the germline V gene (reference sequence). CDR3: CASSSSGNEQFF. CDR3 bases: TGTGCCAGCAGTTCCTCTGGAAATGAGCAGTTCTTC.

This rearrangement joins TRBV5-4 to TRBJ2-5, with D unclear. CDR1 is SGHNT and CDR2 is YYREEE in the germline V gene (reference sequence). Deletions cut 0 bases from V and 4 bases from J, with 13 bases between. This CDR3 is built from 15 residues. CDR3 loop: CASSLVGTSGETQYF. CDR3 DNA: TGTGCCAGCAGCTTGGTTGGCACCTCCGGAGAGACCCAGTACTTC.

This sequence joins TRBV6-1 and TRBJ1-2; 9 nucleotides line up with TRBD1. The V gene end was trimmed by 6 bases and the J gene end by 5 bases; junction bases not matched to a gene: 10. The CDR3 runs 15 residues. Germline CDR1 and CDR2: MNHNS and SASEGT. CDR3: CASRARTGEGYGYTF. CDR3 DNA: TGTGCCAGCAGAGCCCGGACAGGGGAAGGTTATGGCTACACCTTC.

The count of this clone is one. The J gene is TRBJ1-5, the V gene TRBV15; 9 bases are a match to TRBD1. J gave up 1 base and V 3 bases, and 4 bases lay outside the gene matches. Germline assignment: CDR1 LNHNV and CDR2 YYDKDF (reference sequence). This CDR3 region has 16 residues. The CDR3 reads CATSRATGGSNQPQHF. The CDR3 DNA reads TGTGCCACCAGCAGGGCGACAGGGGGGAGCAATCAGCCCCAGCATTTT.

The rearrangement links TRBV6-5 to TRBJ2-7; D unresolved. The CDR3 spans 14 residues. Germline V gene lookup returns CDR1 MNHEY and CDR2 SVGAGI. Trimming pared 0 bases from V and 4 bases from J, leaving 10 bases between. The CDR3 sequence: CASSYSPVEYEQYF. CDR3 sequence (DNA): TGTGCCAGCAGTTACTCTCCGGTGGAGTACGAGCAGTACTTC.

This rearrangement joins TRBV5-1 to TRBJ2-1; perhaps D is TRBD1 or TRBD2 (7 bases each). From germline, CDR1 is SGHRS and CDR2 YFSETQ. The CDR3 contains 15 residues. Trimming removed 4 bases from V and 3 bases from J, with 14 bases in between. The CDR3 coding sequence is TGCGCCAGCAGCCTCAGCGGGACAGACTACAATGAGCAGTTCTTC. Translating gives CASSLSGTDYNEQFF.

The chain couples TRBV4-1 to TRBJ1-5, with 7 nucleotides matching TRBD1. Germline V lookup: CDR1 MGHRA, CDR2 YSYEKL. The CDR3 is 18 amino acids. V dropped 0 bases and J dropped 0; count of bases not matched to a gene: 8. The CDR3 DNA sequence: TGCGCCAGCAGCCAAGAACCTGGGACAGCCTATAGCAATCAGCCCCAGCATTTT. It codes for CASSQEPGTAYSNQPQHF.

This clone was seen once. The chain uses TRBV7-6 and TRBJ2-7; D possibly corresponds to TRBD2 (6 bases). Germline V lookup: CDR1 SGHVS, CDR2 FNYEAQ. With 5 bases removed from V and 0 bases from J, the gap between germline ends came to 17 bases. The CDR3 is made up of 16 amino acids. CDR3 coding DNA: TGTGCCAGCAGCCCCGGTCCGGCGGGAAACTCCTACGAGCAGTACTTC. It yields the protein CASSPGPAGNSYEQYF. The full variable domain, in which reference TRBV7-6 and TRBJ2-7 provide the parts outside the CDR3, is GAGVSQSPRYKVTKRGQDVALRCDPISGHVSLYWYRQALGQGPEFLTYFNYEAQQDKSGLPNDRFSAERPEGSISTLTIQRTEQRDSAMYRCASSPGPAGNSYEQYFGPGTRLTVT.

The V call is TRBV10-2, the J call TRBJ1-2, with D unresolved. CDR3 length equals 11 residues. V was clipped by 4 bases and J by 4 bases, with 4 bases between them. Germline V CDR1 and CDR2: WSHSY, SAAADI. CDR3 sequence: CASSVGYGYTF. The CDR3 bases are TGCGCCAGCAGTGTCGGCTATGGCTACACCTTC.

CDR3 DNA: TGTGCCAGCACCAACCTCCAAGAGGGGGGAGGCAATGAGCAGTTCTTC. Translation gives CASTNLQEGGGNEQFF. This sequence joins TRBV11-2 and TRBJ2-1, with D tentatively TRBD1 or TRBD2 (6 bases each). The CDR3 has 16 amino acids. V shed 7 bases and J shed 6 bases, with 22 bases lying between them. Germline V gene data show CDR1 as SGHAT and CDR2 as FQNNGV.

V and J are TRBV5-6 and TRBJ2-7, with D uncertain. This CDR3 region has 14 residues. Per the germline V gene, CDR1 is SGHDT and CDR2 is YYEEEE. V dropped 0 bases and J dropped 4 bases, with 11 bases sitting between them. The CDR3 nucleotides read TGTGCCAGCAGCTTGGCAGCAAGTTTTTACGAGCAGTACTTC. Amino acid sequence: CASSLAASFYEQYF.

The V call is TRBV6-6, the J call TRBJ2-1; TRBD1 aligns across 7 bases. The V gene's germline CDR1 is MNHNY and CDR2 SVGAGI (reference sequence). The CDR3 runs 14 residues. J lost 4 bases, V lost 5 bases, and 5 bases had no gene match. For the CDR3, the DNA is TGTGCCAGCAGTCAGGGACAGATGTACAATGAGCAGTTCTTC. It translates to CASSQGQMYNEQFF.

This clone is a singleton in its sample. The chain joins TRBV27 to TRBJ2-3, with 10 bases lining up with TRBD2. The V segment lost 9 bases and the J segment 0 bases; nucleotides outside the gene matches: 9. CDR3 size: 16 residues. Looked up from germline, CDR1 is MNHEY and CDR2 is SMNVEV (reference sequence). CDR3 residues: CASTSGTSASTDTQYF. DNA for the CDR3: TGTGCCAGTACCTCCGGGACTAGCGCTAGCACAGATACGCAGTATTTT.

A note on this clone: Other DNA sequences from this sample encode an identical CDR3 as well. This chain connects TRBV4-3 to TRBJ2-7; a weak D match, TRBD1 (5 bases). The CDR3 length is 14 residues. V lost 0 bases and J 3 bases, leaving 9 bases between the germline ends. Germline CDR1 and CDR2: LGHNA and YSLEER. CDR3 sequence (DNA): TGCGCCAGCAGCCAAGATCTAACAGGCTACGAGCAGTACTTC. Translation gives CASSQDLTGYEQYF.

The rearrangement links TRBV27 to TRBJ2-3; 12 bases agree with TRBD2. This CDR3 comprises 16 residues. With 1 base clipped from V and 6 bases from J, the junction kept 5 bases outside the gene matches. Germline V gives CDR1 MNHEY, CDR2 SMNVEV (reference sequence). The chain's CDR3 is CASSLFLAGGLDTQYF. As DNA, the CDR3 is TGTGCCAGCAGTTTATTTCTAGCGGGGGGGCTGGATACGCAGTATTTT.